A single sample is the source of the 5 T cell receptor beta chains below, sequenced in a study of T cell responses to AZD1222 COVID-19 vaccine. Profiling relied on immunoSEQ multiplex PCR, and the TCRdb table lists in-frame clones only, not all of them. The sample includes fewer than 180,000 clones, 80% to 95% of them seen just once. The material sequenced was peripheral blood, taken 28 days after the second AZD1222 dose. These receptors came from an adult who received the AZD1222 COVID-19 vaccine.

The chain carries TRBV7-9 and TRBJ2-3; 8 bases align to TRBD2. The CDR3 is made up of 13 amino acids. Germline CDR1 and CDR2: SEHNR and FQNEAQ (reference sequence). V shed 2 bases, J shed 5 bases, and the junction held 0 bases outside the gene matches. Here the CDR3 reads CASSLSGGDTQYF. For the CDR3, the DNA is TGTGCCAGCAGCTTAAGCGGGGGAGATACGCAGTATTTT.

The chain has TRBV7-2 and TRBJ1-1, with 8 positions matching TRBD1. Germline V CDR1 and CDR2: SGHTA, FQGNSA. The trim removed 2 bases at V and 4 bases at J, leaving 9 bases unmatched. CDR3 length equals 16 residues. CDR3 DNA sequence: TGTGCCAGCAGCTTACTCGCGACAGGGGCCTCCACTGAAGCTTTCTTT. Its translation: CASSLLATGASTEAFF.

The gene calls are TRBV20-1 and TRBJ2-1; D gene uncertain. Trimming pared 2 bases from V and 6 bases from J, leaving 5 bases between. The CDR3 consists of 11 residues. CDR1 is DFQATT, CDR2 SNEGSKA, per germline (reference sequence). For the CDR3, the DNA is TGCAGTGCTAGAAGGACCAATGAGCAGTTCTTC. Its protein product is CSARRTNEQFF.

This clone has only one observation. This CDR3 is CASSLSGEQYF. CDR3 nucleotide sequence: TGTGCCAGCAGCTTGTCGGGCGAGCAGTACTTC. The V gene is TRBV5-6, the J gene TRBJ2-7, with D unresolved. Trimming removed 1 base at V and 6 bases at J, with 5 bases between. The CDR3 has 11 residues. Looked up from germline, CDR1 is SGHDT and CDR2 is YYEEEE.

The chain couples TRBV4-2 to TRBJ2-5; TRBD2 aligns across 7 bases. V lost 4 bases and J lost 1; bases outside the gene matches: 6. The length of the CDR3 is 15 residues. From germline, CDR1 is LGHNA and CDR2 YNFKEQ. Here the CDR3 reads CASSRERGSQETQYF. CDR3 sequence (DNA): TGTGCCAGCAGCCGAGAGCGGGGAAGCCAAGAGACCCAGTACTTC.